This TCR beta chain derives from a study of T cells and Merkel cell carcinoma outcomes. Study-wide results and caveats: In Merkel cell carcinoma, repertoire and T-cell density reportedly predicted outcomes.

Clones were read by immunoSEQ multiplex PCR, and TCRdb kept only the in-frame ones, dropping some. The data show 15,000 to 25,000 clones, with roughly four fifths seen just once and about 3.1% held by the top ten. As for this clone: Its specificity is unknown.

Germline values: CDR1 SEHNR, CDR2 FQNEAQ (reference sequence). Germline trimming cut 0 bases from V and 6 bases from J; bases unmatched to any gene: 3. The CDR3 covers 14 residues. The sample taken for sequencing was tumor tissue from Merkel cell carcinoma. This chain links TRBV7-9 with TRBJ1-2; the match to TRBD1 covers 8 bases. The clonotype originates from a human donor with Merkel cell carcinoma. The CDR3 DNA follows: TGTGCCAGCAGCTTAGCGCAGGGGGCGGATGGCTACACCTTC. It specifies CASSLAQGADGYTF.